The rows below give T cell receptor beta chains drawn from one sample of a study of CD8 T cells in Susac syndrome. TCRdb recomputed calls from the immunoSEQ multiplex PCR reads with MiXCR, one row per CDR3 protein. The sample lists under 250,000 distinct CDR3 sequences; just over 90% were seen once. The sample comprised CD4+ T cells from PBMCs. All receptors come from a human donor with multiple sclerosis. The CDR3 runs from the conserved cysteine through the conserved F or W. A D gene is named only where the DNA matches it firmly. Clone sizes are given selectively: once, few, many, or a class where the clone is expanded.

D: TRBD1
V: TRBV18
J: TRBJ2-7
size: .
DNA: TGTGCCAGCTCACAATCGAGACAGGGGAACCACGAGCAGTACTTC
CDR3: CASSQSRQGNHEQYF

D: .
V: TRBV27
J: TRBJ2-5
size: .
DNA: TGTGCCAGCAGTTTAGCAGCGCTGTACCAAGAGACCCAGTACTTC
CDR3: CASSLAALYQETQYF

D: TRBD2
V: TRBV20-1
J: TRBJ2-7
size: .
DNA: TGCAGTGCTAGAGTAACTAGCGGGGGCCCGGGCGAGCAGTACTTC
CDR3: CSARVTSGGPGEQYF

D: TRBD2
V: TRBV7-3
J: TRBJ2-3
size: .
DNA: TGTGCCAGCAGCTCTAGCGGGAGGAGCACAGATACGCAGTATTTT
CDR3: CASSSSGRSTDTQYF

D: TRBD1
V: TRBV19
J: TRBJ1-1
size: .
DNA: TGTGCCAGTAGTGCGGCCGGGACAGGGGGAACTGAAGCTTTCTTT
CDR3: CASSAAGTGGTEAFF

D: .
V: TRBV3-1
J: TRBJ2-4
size: .
DNA: TGTGCCAGCAGCAATACCGACCATTGGGCCAAAAACATTCAGTACTTC
CDR3: CASSNTDHWAKNIQYF

D: TRBD1
V: TRBV4-2
J: TRBJ1-1
size: .
DNA: TGTGCCAGCAGTTATGGGACAGGGAACACTGAAGCTTTCTTT
CDR3: CASSYGTGNTEAFF

D: .
V: TRBV3-1
J: TRBJ2-1
size: .
DNA: TGTGCCAGCGCCGCTTGGGGTGGGTCCTACAATGAGCAGTTCTTC
CDR3: CASAAWGGSYNEQFF

D: TRBD2
V: TRBV20-1
J: TRBJ2-1
size: .
DNA: TGCAGTGCCTTGGGGGGACTAGCGGGAGACTCCTACAATGAGCAGTTCTTC
CDR3: CSALGGLAGDSYNEQFF

D: .
V: TRBV7-3
J: TRBJ2-3
size: .
DNA: TGTGCCAGCAGCTTAGGCATCTCCACAGATACGCAGTATTTT
CDR3: CASSLGISTDTQYF

D: TRBD2
V: TRBV7-2
J: TRBJ2-1
size: .
DNA: TGTGCCAGCAGCCCCCGGCGGGGGTCCTACAATGAGCAGTTCTTC
CDR3: CASSPRRGSYNEQFF

D: TRBD2
V: TRBV11-2
J: TRBJ2-1
size: .
DNA: TGTGCCAGCAGCAGGACTAGCGGGAGGGAGGTGCAGTTCTTC
CDR3: CASSRTSGREVQFF

D: TRBD1
V: TRBV7-8
J: TRBJ1-5
size: .
DNA: TGTGCCAGCAGAACCGGGACAGGGGCCAATCAGCCCCAGCATTTT
CDR3: CASRTGTGANQPQHF

D: .
V: TRBV25-1
J: TRBJ2-5
size: .
DNA: TGTGCCAGCAGTGCCTCGGACGGACAAGAGACCCAGTACTTC
CDR3: CASSASDGQETQYF

D: .
V: TRBV6-6
J: TRBJ2-1
size: once
DNA: TGTGCCAGCAGTTACGTCGCAGGGTCCTACAATGAGCAGTTCTTC
CDR3: CASSYVAGSYNEQFF

D: .
V: TRBV5-1
J: TRBJ2-7
size: .
DNA: TGCGCCAGCAGCTTGGAGCTAGCTCGGGAGCAGTACTTC
CDR3: CASSLELAREQYF

D: .
V: TRBV24-1
J: TRBJ2-2
size: .
DNA: TGTGCCACCAGGGAGGCGGGCACCGGGGAGCTGTTTTTT
CDR3: CATREAGTGELFF

D: .
V: TRBV29-1
J: TRBJ1-4
size: .
DNA: TGCAGCGCCCAAGGGGGGCGGAATGAAAAACTGTTTTTT
CDR3: CSAQGGRNEKLFF

D: .
V: TRBV6-6
J: TRBJ1-1
size: .
DNA: TGTGCCAGCAATTTACAGGGCTCGAACACTGAAGCTTTCTTT
CDR3: CASNLQGSNTEAFF

D: .
V: TRBV29-1
J: TRBJ2-1
size: .
DNA: TGCAGCGTTGACCGGGTGGTGAGGGGAGATGAGCAGTTCTTC
CDR3: CSVDRVVRGDEQFF

D: .
V: TRBV12-3/TRBV12-4
J: TRBJ2-2
size: .
DNA: TGTGCCAGCAGGGCCGGGGAGCTGTTTTTT
CDR3: CASRAGELFF

D: .
V: TRBV5-1
J: TRBJ2-3
size: few
DNA: TGTGCCAGCAGCTTAAACACAGATACGCAGTATTTT
CDR3: CASSLNTDTQYF

D: .
V: TRBV12-5
J: TRBJ2-1
size: .
DNA: TGTGCTAGTGGTTTGGTACTCGATGAGCAGTTCTTC
CDR3: CASGLVLDEQFF

D: .
V: TRBV10-3
J: TRBJ1-1
size: .
DNA: TGTGCCATCAGTGAGGGTCAGTGGACTGAAGCTTTCTTT
CDR3: CAISEGQWTEAFF

D: .
V: TRBV6-1
J: TRBJ2-3
size: .
DNA: TGTGCCAGCAGGGCGACTACTAGCACAGATACGCAGTATTTT
CDR3: CASRATTSTDTQYF

D: .
V: TRBV29-1
J: TRBJ1-1
size: .
DNA: TGCAGCGTTGTTCGGCAGGCGAACACTGAAGCTTTCTTT
CDR3: CSVVRQANTEAFF

D: TRBD2
V: TRBV7-3
J: TRBJ2-1
size: .
DNA: TGTGCCAGCAGCTTAGTGACTAGCGTTTCCTACAATGAGCAGTTCTTC
CDR3: CASSLVTSVSYNEQFF

D: .
V: TRBV10-2
J: TRBJ1-2
size: .
DNA: TGCGCCAGCAGTGAAGCTGCTTACTATGGCTACACCTTC
CDR3: CASSEAAYYGYTF

D: .
V: TRBV4-1
J: TRBJ2-7
size: .
DNA: TGCGCCAGCAGCCCTGTCGGAAGCAAAGGAGGCGAGCAGTACTTC
CDR3: CASSPVGSKGGEQYF

D: .
V: TRBV19
J: TRBJ1-1
size: .
DNA: TGTGCCAGTAGCGAGAACAGGGAGAGCACTGAAGCTTTCTTT
CDR3: CASSENRESTEAFF

D: .
V: TRBV5-4
J: TRBJ2-2
size: once
DNA: TGTGCCAGCAGCTTGGATTCTGGCCGTCTCGGGGAGCTGTTTTTT
CDR3: CASSLDSGRLGELFF

D: TRBD2
V: TRBV20-1
J: TRBJ2-5
size: once
DNA: TGCAGTGCTAGAGCCGGGAGGGCCGGAGAGACCCAGTACTTC
CDR3: CSARAGRAGETQYF

D: .
V: TRBV2
J: TRBJ2-1
size: .
DNA: TGTGCCAGCAGTGGGCAGGCCAAGTACAATGAGCAGTTCTTC
CDR3: CASSGQAKYNEQFF

D: .
V: TRBV18
J: TRBJ2-2
size: .
DNA: TGTGCCAGCTCACCACAGCGAGAGACCGGGGAGCTGTTTTTT
CDR3: CASSPQRETGELFF

D: .
V: TRBV29-1
J: TRBJ1-2
size: .
DNA: TGCAGCGTTGAGATCCGGACCTCACCGGGGATCTACACCTTC
CDR3: CSVEIRTSPGIYTF

D: .
V: TRBV10-3
J: TRBJ2-3
size: .
DNA: TGTGCCATCCACATTCATTCTAAACGGGGCACAGATACGCAGTATTTT
CDR3: CAIHIHSKRGTDTQYF

D: .
V: TRBV4-1
J: TRBJ2-3
size: .
DNA: TGCGCCAGCAGCCAATCCCTAGGCGGGGTTACAGATACGCAGTATTTT
CDR3: CASSQSLGGVTDTQYF

D: .
V: TRBV20-1
J: TRBJ2-5
size: .
DNA: TGCAGTGCTAGAGGTTCCATCGGGTTGGAGACCCAGTACTTC
CDR3: CSARGSIGLETQYF

D: TRBD1
V: TRBV12-3/TRBV12-4
J: TRBJ1-1
size: .
DNA: TGTGCCAGCAGCCCCCAGGGGGCTAGGCACACTGAAGCTTTCTTT
CDR3: CASSPQGARHTEAFF

D: .
V: TRBV9
J: TRBJ2-7
size: few
DNA: TGTGCCAGCAGCGTATCACAGGACCGCTCCTACGAGCAGTACTTC
CDR3: CASSVSQDRSYEQYF

D: .
V: TRBV12-5
J: TRBJ2-3
size: .
DNA: TGTGCTAGTGGTTTGGTTGTATTAGCCGGCACAGATACGCAGTATTTT
CDR3: CASGLVVLAGTDTQYF

D: TRBD2
V: TRBV5-1
J: TRBJ2-1
size: .
DNA: TGCGCCAGCAGCCCGGGTCTAGCGGGAGGGTACAATGAGCAGTTCTTC
CDR3: CASSPGLAGGYNEQFF

D: TRBD1
V: TRBV7-6
J: TRBJ2-3
size: once
DNA: TGTGCCAGCAGCCCACCGGGACAGGGGTCAAGAACAGATACGCAGTATTTT
CDR3: CASSPPGQGSRTDTQYF

D: .
V: TRBV6-1
J: TRBJ1-4
size: .
DNA: TGTGCCAGCAGTGAAGAGTTGAGGGGTGAAAAACTGTTTTTT
CDR3: CASSEELRGEKLFF

D: .
V: TRBV9
J: TRBJ1-5
size: once
DNA: TGTGCCAGCAGCCTAACGGGGCGCAGGGATCAGCCCCAGCATTTT
CDR3: CASSLTGRRDQPQHF

D: TRBD1
V: TRBV6-1
J: TRBJ2-1
size: .
DNA: TGTGCCAGCAGTAATACCCCAGGGACAGGGTACCACAATGAGCAGTTCTTC
CDR3: CASSNTPGTGYHNEQFF

D: .
V: TRBV19
J: TRBJ1-4
size: .
DNA: TGTGCCAGTAGTTTAGGGGGGACCAGTCAACTGTTTTTT
CDR3: CASSLGGTSQLFF

D: TRBD1
V: TRBV27
J: TRBJ1-2
size: .
DNA: TGTGCCAGCAGTGGACAGGGGAATGGCTACACCTTC
CDR3: CASSGQGNGYTF

D: TRBD1
V: TRBV7-7
J: TRBJ1-4
size: .
DNA: TGTGCTAGCACCCCTGGGGGACAGGGGACTGAAAAACTGTTTTTT
CDR3: CASTPGGQGTEKLFF

D: .
V: TRBV11-2
J: TRBJ2-4
size: .
DNA: TGTGCCAGCAGCCCAGGTGGGACTGGGAGAAGACGGGACATTCAGTACTTC
CDR3: CASSPGGTGRRRDIQYF

D: TRBD1
V: TRBV9
J: TRBJ1-3
size: .
DNA: TGTGCCAGCAGCGTAAGGCCCAGACAGGGGGGAAACACCATATATTTT
CDR3: CASSVRPRQGGNTIYF

D: .
V: TRBV19
J: TRBJ2-1
size: .
DNA: TGTGCCAGTAGTATAGGTCTCGGGAATGAGCAGTTCTTC
CDR3: CASSIGLGNEQFF

D: .
V: TRBV4-1
J: TRBJ1-5
size: .
DNA: TGCGCCAGCAGCCGTATTCGAGGTAGCAATCAGCCCCAGCATTTT
CDR3: CASSRIRGSNQPQHF

D: TRBD2
V: TRBV5-6
J: TRBJ2-7
size: .
DNA: TGTGCCAGCAGCTTGGGTTGGGGAGGGAACGAGCAGTACTTC
CDR3: CASSLGWGGNEQYF

D: TRBD2
V: TRBV9
J: TRBJ2-2
size: .
DNA: TGTGCCAGCACCGCGGGGAGGGTCGACACCGGGGAGCTGTTTTTT
CDR3: CASTAGRVDTGELFF

D: .
V: TRBV11-3
J: TRBJ1-1
size: .
DNA: TGTGCCAGCAGCTTAATATCAGGCACCGGAGCTTTCTTT
CDR3: CASSLISGTGAFF

D: .
V: TRBV9
J: TRBJ1-6
size: once
DNA: TGTGCCAGCAGCGTAGGTCCGGGGATTGAGTCACCCCTCCACTTT
CDR3: CASSVGPGIESPLHF